What follows are 5 T cell receptor beta chains derived from one specimen sequenced in a study of T cell changes during pregnancy in multiple sclerosis. Measured with immunoSEQ multiplex PCR; TCRdb has only the in-frame clones, and not every one. The sample lists over 30,000 clones; about 88% were seen once. The sample was CD4+ T cells from peripheral blood mononuclear cells, taken before pregnancy. Receptor source: a female donor with multiple sclerosis, enrolled in a pregnancy study.

V is TRBV5-1 and J is TRBJ1-1; possible D gene TRBD1, 6 bases. The CDR3 runs to 15 residues. V lost 4 bases and J lost 2, with 15 bases in between. Germline CDR1 and CDR2: SGHRS and YFSETQ. The CDR3 DNA follows: TGCGCCAGCAGCCCCCAGACAGGTATAAACACTGAAGCTTTCTTT. Amino acids: CASSPQTGINTEAFF. The full variable domain, rest sourced from reference TRBV5-1 and TRBJ1-1, is KAGVTQTPRYLIKTRGQQVTLSCSPISGHRSVSWYQQTPGQGLQFLFEYFSETQRNKGNFPGRFSGRQFSNSRSEMNVSTLELGDSALYLCASSPQTGINTEAFFGQGTRLTVV.

V and J are TRBV27 and TRBJ1-6; TRBD1 agrees at 9 bases. The J segment lost 8 bases and the V segment lost 5 bases, leaving 7 bases of the junction unmatched. The CDR3 totals 15 residues. Germline CDR1 and CDR2: MNHEY and SMNVEV (reference sequence). CDR3: CASSRDRVRDSPLHF. CDR3 nucleotide sequence: TGTGCCAGCAGTCGGGACAGGGTTAGGGATTCACCCCTCCACTTT.

The chain recombines TRBV12-5 with TRBJ2-7; 12 bases align to TRBD2. The CDR3 has 15 residues. V shed 7 bases, J shed 4 bases, and the junction held 8 bases outside the gene matches. The germline V gene encodes CDR1 LGHNT and CDR2 FRNRAP. In DNA form, the CDR3 reads TGTGCTAGTGCCAATCCGACTAGCGGGAGATACGAGCAGTACTTC. Translation: CASANPTSGRYEQYF.

The CDR3 loop is CASSLGTSATYEQYF. The DNA for the CDR3 is TGTGCCAGCAGCTTAGGGACTAGCGCAACCTACGAGCAGTACTTC. The chain recombines TRBV7-9 with TRBJ2-7; the match to TRBD2 covers 9 bases. Germline lookup yields CDR1 SEHNR and CDR2 FQNEAQ (reference sequence). V lost 1 base, J lost 2 bases, and 3 bases stayed unmatched. This CDR3 spans 15 amino acids.

Remarks on this clone: A read error may produce the germline difference seen at one junction end. The chain has TRBV19 and TRBJ1-2, with D possibly being TRBD1 (5 bases). The CDR3 has 14 residues. Germline V gene data show CDR1 as LNHDA and CDR2 as SQIVND (reference sequence). In DNA form, the CDR3 reads TGTGCCAGTAGTATAGATCCGTCCGGACGCGCGGGGCACTTC. Translation gives CASSIDPSGRAGHF.